The 32 T cell receptor beta chains below were found in one sample sequenced in a study of blood T cell repertoires in COVID-19. The protocol was immunoSEQ multiplex PCR, while the TCRdb copy is restricted to in-frame clones and leaves out a portion. The table lists over 75,000 clones, 90% of them singletons. Sequencing used peripheral blood. All receptors derive from a man in his 60s with acute or convalescent COVID-19.

CDR3 in DNA: TGTGCCAGCAGCGCTACCGGGACAGGCAATGGGGAGACCCAGTACTTC. This codes for CASSATGTGNGETQYF. V usage is TRBV9 and J usage is TRBJ2-5, with 8 bases lining up with TRBD1. Germline CDR1 reads SGDLS; CDR2 reads YYNGEE. The CDR3 is 16 amino acids. Trimming removed 3 bases from V and 5 bases from J; junction bases left unmatched: 12.

The chain is built from TRBV27 and TRBJ2-7, with TRBD1 matching over 9 bases. CDR3 size: 16 residues. The junction had 9 bases not matched to a gene; V was cut back by 4 bases and J by 2 bases. CDR1 MNHEY and CDR2 SMNVEV come from the germline V gene (reference sequence). The DNA of the CDR3 is TGTGCCAGCAGTTATCAGGCGGGACAGGGTCCCTACGAGCAGTACTTC. Encoded protein: CASSYQAGQGPYEQYF.

The J gene is TRBJ1-2, the V gene TRBV3-1 (or the pseudogene TRBV3-2); TRBD1 agrees at 7 bases. Losses at the gene ends were 6 bases for V and 5 bases for J; bases not matched to a gene: 6. Germline CDR1 LGHDT, CDR2 YNNKEL (reference sequence). The CDR3 is made up of 13 amino acids. CDR3 bases: TGTGCCAGCAGGTCCGGGACAGCTTATGGCTACACCTTC. It is translated as CASRSGTAYGYTF.

The rearrangement uses TRBV29-1 and TRBJ2-7, with D perhaps matching TRBD1 (6 bases). There are 15 residues in the CDR3. Germline CDR1 reads SQVTM; CDR2 reads ANQGSEA. Trimming removed 0 bases at V and 2 bases at J, with 14 bases between. DNA for the CDR3: TGCAGCGTTGAAGAAAGGTCACAGGGCACCTACGAGCAGTACTTC. Translating it yields CSVEERSQGTYEQYF.

The chain links TRBV7-3 to TRBJ2-1; a possible D gene is TRBD2 (6 bases). The CDR3 contains 16 residues. In germline, CDR1 is SGHTA, CDR2 FQGTGA. Trimming took off 5 bases at V and 3 bases at J, with 17 bases between the two ends. The CDR3 reads CASSPYGGGIYNEQFF. The CDR3, as DNA: TGTGCCAGCAGCCCGTACGGGGGTGGGATCTACAATGAGCAGTTCTTC.

The table lists this clone with a count of one. J is TRBJ2-1 and V is TRBV6-6; D not resolved. V was cut by 8 bases and J by 2 bases, with 4 bases left in between. This CDR3 comprises 11 residues. The V gene's germline CDR1 is MNHNY and CDR2 SVGAGI (reference sequence). The CDR3 spells CASGPYNEQFF. CDR3 in DNA: TGTGCCAGCGGGCCCTACAATGAGCAGTTCTTC.

This chain links TRBV12-5 with TRBJ2-7; 7 bases line up with TRBD1. This CDR3 spans 17 amino acids. Germline CDR1 and CDR2: LGHNT and FRNRAP. V lost 0 bases to trimming and J lost 1 base; unmatched junction nucleotides: 9. The CDR3 coding sequence is TGTGCTAGTGGTTTGGTCAGACAGGGTAGGGAATCCTACGAGCAGTACTTC. Translation gives CASGLVRQGRESYEQYF.

This chain joins TRBV7-2 and TRBJ1-2; TRBD1 might be the D (5 bases). Trimming took off 1 base at V and 5 bases at J, with 11 bases between the two ends. The CDR3 contains 14 residues. Per the germline V gene, CDR1 is SGHTA and CDR2 is FQGNSA. The CDR3 sequence: CASSLGGVGYGYTF. CDR3 nucleotides: TGTGCCAGCAGCTTAGGGGGGGTAGGATATGGCTACACCTTC.

V gene TRBV7-6 combines with J gene TRBJ1-1; TRBD1 agrees at 8 bases. The V and J ends lost 5 bases and 10 bases, in that order; junction bases with no gene match: 9. The length of the CDR3 is 13 residues. The germline V gene encodes CDR1 SGHVS and CDR2 FNYEAQ. The CDR3 reads CASSKEGQGSAFF. CDR3 sequence (DNA): TGTGCCAGCAGCAAGGAAGGACAGGGTTCAGCTTTCTTT. Looking up the rest from reference TRBV7-6 and TRBJ1-1 gives the full variable domain: GAGVSQSPRYKVTKRGQDVALRCDPISGHVSLYWYRQALGQGPEFLTYFNYEAQQDKSGLPNDRFSAERPEGSISTLTIQRTEQRDSAMYRCASSKEGQGSAFFGQGTRLTVV.

The CDR3 reads CASSLTNSQETQYF. CDR3 in DNA: TGTGCCAGCAGCTTAACGAACAGTCAAGAGACCCAGTACTTC. The rearrangement joins TRBV7-3 to TRBJ2-5; no clear D. V lost 0 bases, J lost 2 bases, and 7 bases lay in between. This CDR3 spans 14 amino acids. Germline loops: CDR1 SGHTA, CDR2 FQGTGA.

This clone was counted once. The chain employs TRBV6-2 or TRBV6-3 and TRBJ2-3; 7 nucleotides match TRBD2. V lost 4 bases and J lost 7; bases outside the gene matches: 14. Germline-derived CDR1 and CDR2 are MNHEY and SVGEGT. The CDR3 is 16 residues long. The CDR3 nucleotides are TGTGCCAGCAGTTCGTCGCCGGGCGGGAGAGGTAATACGCAGTATTTT. As protein: CASSSSPGGRGNTQYF.

This chain links TRBV2 with TRBJ2-7; 7 positions agree with TRBD1. Germline trimming cut 6 bases from V and 1 base from J; bases unmatched to any gene: 6. The CDR3 is made up of 14 amino acids. Looked up from germline, CDR1 is SNHLY and CDR2 is FYNNEI. CDR3 sequence (DNA): TGTGCCAGCAGGCCGGACAGGCCTTCCTACGAGCAGTACTTC. This codes for CASRPDRPSYEQYF.

The V call is TRBV28, the J call TRBJ2-2; unclear D gene. The V and J ends lost 6 bases and 6 bases respectively, with 11 bases between them. Germline loops: CDR1 MDHEN, CDR2 SYDVKM. The CDR3 is 13 amino acids. CDR3 bases: TGTGCCAGCAGAAACCCCCGCGCCGGGGAGCTGTTTTTT. Its translation: CASRNPRAGELFF.

This clone was recorded once. The chain recombines TRBV13 with TRBJ2-1, with 12 bases fitting TRBD2. Trimming took 5 bases from V and 7 from J; bases not matched to a gene: 0. The germline gives CDR1 PRHDT, CDR2 FYEKMQ (reference sequence). The CDR3 is 13 residues long. The CDR3 nucleotides read TGTGCCAGCAGCGGACTAGCGGGAAATGAGCAGTTCTTC. The encoded protein is CASSGLAGNEQFF.

V gene TRBV27 combines with J gene TRBJ2-1; tentative D call: TRBD2 (6 bases). V lost 10 bases and J lost 3, with 16 bases in between. Germline V gene sequence: CDR1 MNHEY, CDR2 SMNVEV (reference sequence). The CDR3 is 14 residues long. CDR3 region: CATGPGVVYNEQFF. For the CDR3, the DNA is TGTGCCACTGGTCCGGGAGTGGTCTACAATGAGCAGTTCTTC.

The chain couples TRBV6-5 to TRBJ2-7; maybe TRBD2 (5 bases). V was trimmed by 8 bases and J by 6 bases, leaving 14 bases between them. CDR1 and CDR2 (germline): MNHEY, SVGAGI. The CDR3 consists of 12 residues. The CDR3 DNA reads TGTGCCAGCTGGGAGAATTATGGCGAGCAGTACTTC. It is translated as CASWENYGEQYF.

The rearrangement links TRBV7-3 to TRBJ2-5, with a weak D call TRBD1 (6 bases). The CDR3 is 14 residues long. CDR1 is SGHTA and CDR2 is FQGTGA in the germline V gene. Between the trimmed V and J ends, which lost 5 bases and 5 bases, there was a span of 15 bases. In DNA form, the CDR3 reads TGTGCCAGCAGCGTTGGGGGCAGTGGGGAGACCCAGTACTTC. Amino acids: CASSVGGSGETQYF. Complete variable domain (other parts from reference TRBV7-3 and TRBJ2-5): GAGVSQTPSNKVTEKGKYVELRCDPISGHTALYWYRQSLGQGPEFLIYFQGTGAADDSGLPNDRFFAVRPEGSVSTLKIQRTERGDSAVYLCASSVGGSGETQYFGPGTRLLVL.

The rearrangement links TRBV7-9 to TRBJ1-2, with D tentatively TRBD1 (6 bases). CDR1 and CDR2 (germline): SEHNR, FQNEAQ (reference sequence). The CDR3 runs to 14 residues. With 1 base removed from V and 4 bases from J, the gap between germline ends came to 10 bases. The CDR3, as DNA: TGTGCCAGCAGCTTAGGGGAAGGGGGCTATGGCTACACCTTC. Translation: CASSLGEGGYGYTF.

This chain joins TRBV6-2 or TRBV6-3 and TRBJ1-1; 8 bases map to TRBD1. The CDR3 extends over 15 amino acids. CDR1 and CDR2 (germline): MNHEY, SVGEGT. Unmatched junction bases numbered 7, after V lost 2 bases and J lost 5 bases. CDR3 DNA sequence: TGTGCCAGCAGTTACGGCCAAACAGGGGGGACTGAAGCTTTCTTT. The encoded protein is CASSYGQTGGTEAFF.

The CDR3 DNA is TGTGCCAGCAGCTTGGGCCGACAACGAGAGCAGTTCTTC. It yields the protein CASSLGRQREQFF. The chain links TRBV5-6 to TRBJ2-1; D remains ambiguous. Trimming took 0 bases from V and 10 from J, leaving 11 bases between them. Looked up from germline, CDR1 is SGHDT and CDR2 is YYEEEE. The CDR3 consists of 13 residues.

Here the CDR3 reads CASSQYQGSRHEQYF. CDR3 sequence (DNA): TGTGCCAGCAGCCAATACCAGGGGAGTCGTCACGAGCAGTACTTC. V is TRBV14 and J is TRBJ2-7, with D possibly TRBD1 on 6 matching bases. Germline CDR1 is SGHDN and CDR2 is FVKESK. CDR3 length equals 15 residues. Trimming removed 2 bases at V and 5 bases at J, with 16 bases between.

The V call is TRBV6-5, the J call TRBJ2-7; 10 positions agree with TRBD2. The CDR3 is 14 residues long. V shed 2 bases, J shed 3 bases, and the junction held 1 base outside the gene matches. CDR1 is MNHEY and CDR2 is SVGAGI in the germline V gene. CDR3 region: CASSYASGSYEQYF. The CDR3, as DNA: TGTGCCAGCAGTTACGCTAGCGGGAGCTACGAGCAGTACTTC.

The chain uses TRBV9 and TRBJ1-6, with a weak D call TRBD1 (5 bases). CDR1 SGDLS and CDR2 YYNGEE come from the germline V gene. Between the trimmed V and J ends, which lost 1 base and 10 bases, there was a span of 15 bases. The CDR3 has 15 residues. CDR3 residues: CASSVSGEGRSPLHF. The CDR3, as DNA: TGTGCCAGCAGCGTATCGGGGGAAGGAAGGTCACCCCTCCACTTT.

The chain is built from TRBV12-2 and TRBJ2-7; the table's D gene call, TRBD1, was not cross checked with the DNA. TRBV12-2 is given as a pseudogene. This CDR3 comprises 14 residues. DNA of the CDR3: TGTGCAAGTCGCGAACAGGGTTGTACCTACGAGCAGTACTTC. This gives the protein CASREQGCTYEQYF.

Only a few counts were recorded for this clone. The chain uses TRBV7-3 and TRBJ2-1; weak D call: TRBD2 (6 bases). CDR3 length: 16 amino acids. The germline V gene encodes CDR1 SGHTA and CDR2 FQGTGA. V was pared by 5 bases and J by 0 bases, with 14 bases between. The CDR3 is CASSVVGGISYNEQFF. The CDR3, as DNA: TGTGCCAGCAGCGTTGTTGGGGGGATCTCCTACAATGAGCAGTTCTTC.

The chain carries TRBV5-1 and TRBJ1-4, with D possibly being TRBD1 (6 bases). Between the trimmed V and J ends, which lost 0 bases and 7 bases, there was a span of 16 bases. The CDR3 length is 16 residues. Germline assignment: CDR1 SGHRS and CDR2 YFSETQ. CDR3 nucleotides: TGCGCCAGCAGCTTGGATGCAGGGCAAGGGGGTGAAAAACTGTTTTTT. The encoded protein is CASSLDAGQGGEKLFF.

The chain uses TRBV25-1 and TRBJ1-4, with a weak D call TRBD1 (6 bases). V was clipped by 1 base and J by 6 bases, with 15 bases between them. Germline-derived CDR1 and CDR2 are MGHDK and SYGVNS. The CDR3 spans 16 residues. DNA of the CDR3: TGTGCCAGCAGTGAATTTGGGGGCAAGGGGGATGAAAAACTGTTTTTT. Its translation: CASSEFGGKGDEKLFF.

V gene TRBV19 combines with J gene TRBJ1-2; unclear D gene. Germline loops: CDR1 LNHDA, CDR2 SQIVND (reference sequence). With 3 bases removed from V and 2 bases from J, the gap between germline ends came to 13 bases. This CDR3 has 15 amino acids. For the CDR3, the DNA is TGTGCCAGTAGTATCCGATCTTCGCTAAACTATGGCTACACCTTC. Translating gives CASSIRSSLNYGYTF.

The chain joins TRBV6-2 or TRBV6-3 to TRBJ1-5; 7 positions match TRBD1. CDR3 size: 15 residues. With 5 bases clipped from V and 6 bases from J, the junction kept 10 bases outside the gene matches. CDR1 is MNHEY and CDR2 is SVGEGT in the germline V gene. The CDR3 DNA reads as TGTGCCAGCAGTGACACAGGGGAGCGAGGTCAGCCCCAGCATTTT. Translating it yields CASSDTGERGQPQHF.

The chain combines TRBV2 with TRBJ1-2, with 8 nucleotides matching TRBD1. This CDR3 is built from 17 residues. Unmatched junction bases numbered 15, after V lost 6 bases and J lost 3 bases. In germline, CDR1 is SNHLY, CDR2 FYNNEI. The CDR3 DNA is TGTGCCAGCAGGGATCTACAGGGGGGTGGTTTCGACTATGGCTACACCTTC. It encodes CASRDLQGGGFDYGYTF.

In this sample, this clone turned up once. CDR3 DNA sequence: TGTGCCAGCATCCCGAGGTCAGGGAGGAGTGAAGCTTTCTTT. This gives the protein CASIPRSGRSEAFF. The gene calls are TRBV27 and TRBJ1-1, with D tentatively TRBD1 (5 bases). V was cut by 7 bases and J by 7 bases, with 19 bases left in between. CDR3 length equals 14 residues. Germline CDR1 and CDR2: MNHEY and SMNVEV (reference sequence).

The J gene is TRBJ1-6, the V gene TRBV5-8; D might be TRBD1 (5 bases). The V gene lost 4 bases and the J gene lost 7 bases, with 9 bases spanning the gap. Germline-derived CDR1 and CDR2 are SGHTS and YDEGEE. The CDR3 spans 13 residues. CDR3: CASSVGENSPLHF. For the CDR3, the DNA is TGTGCCAGCAGCGTAGGGGAAAATTCACCCCTCCACTTT.